The 19 T cell receptor beta chains listed next were all sequenced from one sample in a study of T cell repertoires in cytomegalovirus infection. Their recognized antigens are unknown. TCRdb recomputed calls from the reads with MiXCR, one row per CDR3 protein. The sample holds about 830,000 distinct CDR3 sequences, approximately 30% seen once. Source: cultured CD8+ T cells from PBMCs, taken from culture after CMV antigen stimulation. The receptors stem from a human donor in good health (CMV status not recorded). Some clones in this sample may be carry-over from other donors' samples.

The V gene is TRBV4-1, the J gene TRBJ2-2; TRBD2 matches at 11 bases. The J segment lost 1 base and the V segment lost 1 base, leaving 2 bases of the junction unmatched. The CDR3 is 17 amino acids. CDR1 is MGHRA, CDR2 YSYEKL, per germline. The DNA of the CDR3 is TGCGCCAGCAGCCAAGGAACTAGCGGGGGGAACACCGGGGAGCTGTTTTTT. It specifies CASSQGTSGGNTGELFF.

The chain combines TRBV11-3 with TRBJ2-1, with TRBD2 matching over 8 bases. J gave up 5 bases and V 0 bases, and 12 bases lay outside the gene matches. Germline loops: CDR1 SGHNT, CDR2 YENEEA. CDR3 length: 18 residues. CDR3 nucleotide sequence: TGTGCCAGCAGCTTAGATCGCGGTAGGCGGGGGGTAAACAATGAGCAGTTCTTC. Amino acids: CASSLDRGRRGVNNEQFF.

The chain's CDR3 is CASSLAGSGGDNEQFF. In nucleotides, the CDR3 is TGTGCCAGCAGCTTAGCTGGGAGCGGGGGGGACAATGAGCAGTTCTTC. The chain couples TRBV7-9 to TRBJ2-1; TRBD2 matches at 10 bases. Germline lookup yields CDR1 SEHNR and CDR2 FQNEAQ (reference sequence). The CDR3 length is 16 residues. Unmatched junction bases numbered 4, after V lost 0 bases and J lost 5 bases.

This clonotype has more than one count but fewer than ten. The chain uses TRBV5-5 and TRBJ2-2, with D possibly matching TRBD1 (5 bases). Germline CDR1 is SGHKS and CDR2 is YYEKEE (reference sequence). The ends were cut back, 4 bases at V and 8 bases at J, with 15 bases in the middle. The CDR3 totals 14 residues. CDR3 sequence: CASSPGQGLGELFF. As DNA, the CDR3 is TGTGCCAGCAGCCCAGGACAAGGGCTGGGGGAGCTGTTTTTT.

This clonotype was counted only a few times. The chain recombines TRBV27 with TRBJ2-2; 8 nucleotides agree with TRBD2. The V gene end was trimmed by 3 bases and the J gene end by 5 bases; junction bases not matched to a gene: 5. The CDR3 loop spans 15 amino acids. Germline CDR1 reads MNHEY; CDR2 reads SMNVEV (reference sequence). This CDR3 is CASSFNGGGTGELFF. Written as DNA, the CDR3 is TGTGCCAGCAGTTTCAACGGGGGGGGAACCGGGGAGCTGTTTTTT.

V usage is TRBV4-1 and J usage is TRBJ1-1, with TRBD1 as a possible D gene (5 bases). The V gene lost 1 base and the J gene lost 4 bases, with 16 bases spanning the gap. The CDR3 extends over 16 amino acids. Germline loops: CDR1 MGHRA, CDR2 YSYEKL. Written as DNA, the CDR3 is TGCGCCAGCAGCCAAGGCCTTCAGGGTGCCGGCACTGAAGCTTTCTTT. The encoded protein is CASSQGLQGAGTEAFF.

This clonotype occurred many times. The genes are TRBV7-9 and TRBJ1-1; D is unresolved. The V gene lost 4 bases and the J gene lost 4 bases, with 16 bases spanning the gap. CDR1 and CDR2 from the germline V gene are SEHNR and FQNEAQ (reference sequence). The CDR3 contains 15 residues. In DNA form, the CDR3 reads TGTGCCAGCAGCTCAAGTCAGACATCTTTCACTGAAGCTTTCTTT. Translated: CASSSSQTSFTEAFF.

This rearrangement joins TRBV4-1 to TRBJ2-1; D may match TRBD1 or TRBD2 (5 bases each). V lost 1 base and J lost 2, with 24 bases in between. There are 20 residues in the CDR3. Germline V lookup: CDR1 MGHRA, CDR2 YSYEKL. The CDR3 here is CASSQGARVRGAAAYNEQFF. CDR3 nucleotides: TGCGCCAGCAGCCAAGGGGCAAGAGTGAGGGGAGCCGCCGCCTACAATGAGCAGTTCTTC.

J is TRBJ1-2 and V is TRBV4-1, with D unresolved. This CDR3 is 16 amino acids long. Germline loops: CDR1 MGHRA, CDR2 YSYEKL. Trimming took 2 bases from V and 4 from J, leaving 17 bases between them. CDR3 sequence (DNA): TGCGCCAGCAGCCAACCGTCAATCCAGGTCACCTATGGCTACACCTTC. This translates into CASSQPSIQVTYGYTF.

This clonotype came up a few times. The genes are TRBV5-4 and TRBJ2-1; the match to TRBD2 covers 8 bases. CDR1 is SGHNT, CDR2 YYREEE, per germline (reference sequence). V lost 0 bases and J lost 3; bases outside the gene matches: 2. The CDR3 contains 15 residues. The CDR3 protein is CASSLVSGDYNEQFF. CDR3 in DNA: TGTGCCAGCAGCTTGGTTAGCGGGGACTACAATGAGCAGTTCTTC.

The V gene is TRBV7-6, the J gene TRBJ1-6, with 8 bases identical to TRBD1. The CDR3 consists of 15 residues. J lost 7 bases, V lost 4 bases, and 6 bases had no gene match. Germline V gives CDR1 SGHVS, CDR2 FNYEAQ. The CDR3 protein is CASSSSGTGNSPLHF. CDR3 nucleotides: TGTGCCAGCAGCTCCTCCGGGACAGGAAATTCACCCCTCCACTTT.

V usage is TRBV12-3 or TRBV12-4 and J usage is TRBJ2-1; 7 bases are a match to TRBD2. This CDR3 has 15 amino acids. V trimming: 2 bases; J trimming: 3 bases; junction bases outside the gene matches: 4. For the CDR3, the DNA is TGTGCCAGCAGTTTACGCGGGAGCCTCTACAATGAGCAGTTCTTC. It yields the protein CASSLRGSLYNEQFF.

The chain joins TRBV6-5 to TRBJ2-5; possible D gene TRBD1, 5 bases. The CDR3 totals 14 residues. Per the germline V gene, CDR1 is MNHEY and CDR2 is SVGAGI. Trimming took off 5 bases at V and 0 bases at J, with 10 bases between the two ends. CDR3 DNA sequence: TGTGCCAGCAGTAAGCCAGGGTACCAAGAGACCCAGTACTTC. Translating it yields CASSKPGYQETQYF.

This clonotype has only a few counts. J is TRBJ1-4 and V is TRBV2; possibly TRBD1 for D (5 bases). Germline values: CDR1 SNHLY, CDR2 FYNNEI. V gave up 4 bases and J gave up 6 bases, with 6 bases separating them. This CDR3 has 12 residues. The CDR3 DNA sequence: TGTGCCAGCAGTGGGGGCCATGAAAAACTGTTTTTT. Translation: CASSGGHEKLFF.

The chain couples TRBV2 to TRBJ1-2; tentative D call: TRBD1 (5 bases). CDR1 and CDR2 (germline): SNHLY, FYNNEI. Trimming cost V 5 bases and J 4 bases, with 11 bases left between them. CDR3 length equals 13 residues. As DNA, the CDR3 is TGTGCCAGCAGTCCATGGGGGAGCTATGGCTACACCTTC. Translated: CASSPWGSYGYTF.

The V gene is TRBV4-2, the J gene TRBJ1-5; no reliable D call. Germline CDR1 LGHNA, CDR2 YNFKEQ. V was clipped by 3 bases and J by 5 bases, with 5 bases between them. The length of the CDR3 is 12 residues. The CDR3 here is CASSHGDQPQHF. The CDR3 DNA reads TGTGCCAGCAGCCACGGGGATCAGCCCCAGCATTTT.

As concerns this clonotype: The CDR3 ends on some other residue instead of the conserved phenylalanine or tryptophan, so this is likely a read error. The chain links TRBV7-3 to TRBJ2-7; D is undetermined. This CDR3 contains 12 residues. The V end lost 1 base, the J end lost 4 bases, and 5 bases lay between the germline ends. The germline gives CDR1 SGHTA, CDR2 FQGTGA. CDR3 in amino acids: CASSLRVYEQYL. The CDR3 nucleotides read TGTGCCAGCAGCTTAAGGGTTTACGAGCAGTACTTA.

The genes are TRBV10-3 and TRBJ2-2; D tentatively reads TRBD1 or TRBD2 (5 bases each). V was clipped by 6 bases and J by 9 bases, with 20 bases between them. The CDR3 extends over 15 amino acids. The germline V gene encodes CDR1 ENHRY and CDR2 SYGVKD. The CDR3 coding sequence is TGTGCCATCAGAGAAGGGACCTCTTCGTATCGGGAGCTGTTTTTT. Protein product: CAIREGTSSYRELFF.

This clonotype was seen many times. The chain uses TRBV11-3 and TRBJ2-1, with D possibly TRBD1 on 5 matching bases. The CDR3 covers 15 residues. The V end was cut by 6 bases, the J end by 3 bases, with 15 bases between. The germline V gene encodes CDR1 SGHNT and CDR2 YENEEA. The CDR3 loop is CASSLGQGYYNEQFF. The CDR3 coding sequence is TGTGCCAGCAGTCTAGGCCAGGGCTACTACAATGAGCAGTTCTTC. The full variable domain, with the rest looked up from reference TRBV11-3 and TRBJ2-1, is EAGVVQSPRYKIIEKKQPVAFWCNPISGHNTLYWYLQNLGQGPELLIRYENEEAVDDSQLPKDRFSAERLKGVDSTLKIQPAELGDSAVYLCASSLGQGYYNEQFFGPGTRLTVL.